This is a list of T cell receptor beta chains from one sample in a study of metastatic and nonmetastatic thyroid tumors. TCRdb reprocessed the PCR reads via MiXCR. The sample shows about 23,000 clones, 20% to 30% of them seen only once. The sample consisted of blood. These receptor sequences come from a male donor with papillary thyroid cancer or a benign thyroid nodule (not recorded which). Some clones in this sample may be carry-over from other donors' samples. The conserved cysteine and the conserved F or W are not part of the CDR3 here. D genes are given only for firm matches.

D	V	J	CDR3
TRBD1	TRBV7-8	TRBJ2-2	ASSLDRAGGRELF
NA	TRBV28	TRBJ2-1	ASRTLSGEGDEQF
NA	TRBV20-1	TRBJ1-5	SARDLRLYQPQH
TRBD1	TRBV28	TRBJ1-1	SSRQGGTEDF
NA	TRBV5-1	TRBJ2-7	ASSLVPGVFHEQY
NA	TRBV27	TRBJ1-6	ASSRSSYNSPLH
NA	TRBV6-1	TRBJ2-1	ASRQTGTASYNEQF
NA	TRBV28	TRBJ1-5	ATLRGVIPNQPQH
NA	TRBV28	TRBJ1-5	ASSLGGSNQPQH
NA	TRBV18	TRBJ1-3	ASSDLTGNTIY
NA	TRBV28	TRBJ2-1	ATSASKPYYEQF
TRBD2	TRBV20-1	TRBJ2-3	SAGGPGLARDTQY
NA	TRBV6-5	TRBJ1-2	ASSYLGEGRPAGYGYT